These 27 T cell receptor beta chains were all obtained from the same sample, sequenced in a study of blood T cell repertoires in COVID-19. Sequenced by immunoSEQ multiplex PCR; TCRdb stores in-frame clones only, minus some. The sample contains 150,000 or so clones, roughly 76% of which appear only once. The specimen sequenced was peripheral blood. These receptors all stem from a human donor with acute or convalescent COVID-19. The donor label of this sample is uncertain.

This clone was recorded a few times. The rearrangement uses TRBV6-6 and TRBJ1-2; 7 nucleotides align to TRBD1. The germline V gene encodes CDR1 MNHNY and CDR2 SVGAGI (reference sequence). The CDR3 consists of 16 residues. Unmatched junction bases numbered 9, after V lost 5 bases and J lost 0 bases. The CDR3, as DNA: TGTGCCAGCAGTCGACAGGGAAAGTCCACTAACTATGGCTACACCTTC. This sequence encodes CASSRQGKSTNYGYTF.

The gene calls are TRBV5-5 and TRBJ1-6; possibly TRBD1 for D (6 bases). V was clipped by 4 bases and J by 7 bases, with 18 bases between them. This CDR3 is 16 amino acids long. Germline V gene data show CDR1 as SGHKS and CDR2 as YYEKEE (reference sequence). CDR3 protein: CASSPNRGGYNSPLHF. As DNA, the CDR3 is TGTGCCAGCAGCCCTAACCGGGGGGGCTACAATTCACCCCTCCACTTT.

In this sample, this clone turned up once. This rearrangement joins TRBV19 to TRBJ1-2; the match to TRBD1 covers 9 bases. With 6 bases clipped from V and 2 bases from J, the junction kept 4 bases outside the gene matches. The germline V gene has CDR1 LNHDA and CDR2 SQIVND (reference sequence). There are 14 residues in the CDR3. CDR3 bases: TGTGCCAGTAGGCCTGGGACAGGGAACTATGGCTACACCTTC. It codes for CASRPGTGNYGYTF.

The chain employs TRBV3-1 (or the pseudogene TRBV3-2) and TRBJ2-5, with D tentatively TRBD2 (5 bases). The CDR3 length is 18 residues. The germline V gene has CDR1 LGHDT and CDR2 YNNKEL (reference sequence). V gave up 0 bases and J gave up 4 bases, with 21 bases separating them. The CDR3 reads CASSQDGGKRSTGETQYF. CDR3 in DNA: TGTGCCAGCAGCCAAGACGGAGGAAAGCGGTCAACGGGAGAGACCCAGTACTTC.

The J gene is TRBJ2-3, the V gene TRBV5-8, with 8 bases identical to TRBD1. The CDR3 has 14 amino acids. Trimming cost V 3 bases and J 6 bases; bases outside gene matches: 6. CDR1 is SGHTS, CDR2 YDEGEE, per germline. Here the CDR3 reads CASSSGQGQDTQYF. The CDR3 DNA follows: TGTGCCAGCAGCTCCGGACAGGGACAGGATACGCAGTATTTT.

This chain connects TRBV30 to TRBJ1-3, with 11 nucleotides matching TRBD1. The germline gives CDR1 GTSNPN, CDR2 SVGIG (reference sequence). V lost 3 bases and J lost 0; bases outside the gene matches: 4. This CDR3 is 16 amino acids long. The CDR3 is CAWSSGTGGSGNTIYF. CDR3 coding DNA: TGTGCCTGGAGCTCCGGGACAGGGGGCTCTGGAAACACCATATATTTT. The full variable domain, its missing parts supplied by reference TRBV30 and TRBJ1-3, is SQTIHQWPATLVQPVGSPLSLECTVEGTSNPNLYWYRQAAGRGLQLLFYSVGIGQISSEVPQNLSASRPQDRQFILSSKKLLLSDSGFYLCAWSSGTGGSGNTIYFGEGSWLTVV.

This chain connects TRBV5-1 to TRBJ2-2, with D maybe TRBD1 (5 bases). The V gene lost 6 bases and the J gene lost 3 bases, with 9 bases spanning the gap. Germline V lookup: CDR1 SGHRS, CDR2 YFSETQ. This CDR3 spans 13 amino acids. The CDR3 DNA is TGCGCCAGCACCGACAGTCACACCGGGGAGCTGTTTTTT. Translating it yields CASTDSHTGELFF.

The chain is built from TRBV30 and TRBJ2-3; 7 bases agree with TRBD1. The CDR3 contains 14 residues. Germline CDR1 reads GTSNPN; CDR2 reads SVGIG (reference sequence). Trimming cost V 2 bases and J 1 base; bases outside gene matches: 3. The CDR3 loop reads CAWSRDRRTDTQYF. The DNA of the CDR3 is TGTGCCTGGAGTAGGGACAGACGCACAGATACGCAGTATTTT.

The chain combines TRBV11-2 with TRBJ1-1; 11 positions match TRBD1. CDR3 length: 15 amino acids. J gave up 4 bases and V 5 bases, and 6 bases lay outside the gene matches. The germline V gene encodes CDR1 SGHAT and CDR2 FQNNGV. The CDR3 nucleotides are TGTGCCAGCAGCCCGACGGGACAGGGGGGCACTGAAGCTTTCTTT. Its translation is CASSPTGQGGTEAFF.

The chain joins TRBV27 to TRBJ1-2, with D unclear. Looked up from germline, CDR1 is MNHEY and CDR2 is SMNVEV (reference sequence). V was clipped by 8 bases and J by 4 bases, with 17 bases between them. The CDR3 is made up of 14 amino acids. This chain's CDR3 is CASYSPGGSYGYTF. CDR3 DNA sequence: TGTGCCAGCTATTCCCCGGGTGGGAGCTATGGCTACACCTTC.

J is TRBJ1-5 and V is TRBV9; D is perhaps TRBD1 (5 bases). V dropped 4 bases and J dropped 3 bases, with 14 bases sitting between them. The CDR3 runs 15 residues. Germline V CDR1 and CDR2: SGDLS, YYNGEE. This CDR3 is CASSPGGGTNQPQHF. The CDR3 DNA reads as TGTGCCAGCAGCCCCGGGGGGGGGACCAATCAGCCCCAGCATTTT.

This clone was observed a single time. The chain recombines TRBV27 with TRBJ1-2, with 8 bases that match TRBD1. CDR1 MNHEY and CDR2 SMNVEV come from the germline V gene (reference sequence). This CDR3 has 16 residues. V shed 2 bases, J shed 8 bases, and the junction held 13 bases outside the gene matches. The CDR3 spells CASSLTTGGTMTGYTF. CDR3 nucleotides: TGTGCCAGCAGTTTAACCACAGGGGGTACTATGACGGGCTACACCTTC.

This clone was observed a few times. The chain employs TRBV9 and TRBJ2-2; 7 bases agree with TRBD2. From germline, CDR1 is SGDLS and CDR2 YYNGEE. This CDR3 is 15 amino acids long. The trim removed 0 bases at V and 5 bases at J, leaving 4 bases unmatched. Here the CDR3 reads CASSVGGRGTGELFF. The CDR3 DNA reads as TGTGCCAGCAGCGTAGGAGGGAGGGGTACCGGGGAGCTGTTTTTT.

The J gene is TRBJ1-2, the V gene TRBV19; possible D gene TRBD1, 6 bases. This CDR3 comprises 11 residues. The germline V and J ends were trimmed by 5 bases and 6 bases, with 7 bases remaining between them. CDR1 and CDR2 (germline): LNHDA, SQIVND (reference sequence). As DNA, the CDR3 is TGTGCCAGTAGTCAGGGGAATGGCTACACCTTC. It specifies CASSQGNGYTF.

The CDR3 DNA reads as TGTGCCAGCAGCCAAGGAGGAATGATCTCCACTGGAAACACCATATATTTT. This encodes CASSQGGMISTGNTIYF. The V and J genes are TRBV3-1 (or the pseudogene TRBV3-2) and TRBJ1-3; D is unclear. The germline V gene encodes CDR1 LGHDT and CDR2 YNNKEL (reference sequence). The CDR3 loop spans 17 amino acids. With 1 base removed from V and 2 bases from J, the gap between germline ends came to 15 bases.

V and J are TRBV24-1 and TRBJ2-2, with D possibly TRBD2 on 5 matching bases. CDR3 size: 16 residues. Germline V lookup: CDR1 KGHDR, CDR2 SFDVKD. V lost 3 bases to trimming and J lost 4 bases, with 14 bases between them. The CDR3 nucleotides read TGTGCCACCAGTGATAAGAGGGCATATCGCACCGGGGAGCTGTTTTTT. It yields the protein CATSDKRAYRTGELFF.

V is TRBV5-6 and J is TRBJ2-3, with 9 bases lining up with TRBD1. This CDR3 region has 16 residues. In germline, CDR1 is SGHDT, CDR2 YYEEEE. Losses at the gene ends were 4 bases for V and 3 bases for J; bases not matched to a gene: 9. Here the CDR3 reads CASSGLTGGRTDTQYF. CDR3 nucleotide sequence: TGTGCCAGCAGCGGCCTGACAGGGGGAAGAACAGATACGCAGTATTTT.

V and J are TRBV7-2 and TRBJ2-2, with a weak D call TRBD1 (6 bases). Trimming removed 4 bases from V and 6 bases from J, with 12 bases in between. The CDR3 has 14 residues. From germline, CDR1 is SGHTA and CDR2 FQGNSA. The CDR3 reads CASSSQGSAGELFF. The DNA of the CDR3 is TGTGCCAGCAGCTCACAGGGTTCTGCCGGGGAGCTGTTTTTT.

This chain joins TRBV7-2 and TRBJ1-1; D is unclear. Germline CDR1 SGHTA, CDR2 FQGNSA. The CDR3 runs 15 residues. V was clipped by 5 bases and J by 4 bases, with 17 bases between them. The CDR3 DNA follows: TGTGCCAGCAGCCCCCCCGGGGTGGTGGGCACTGAAGCTTTCTTT. Amino acids: CASSPPGVVGTEAFF.

The chain links TRBV5-1 to TRBJ1-1; weak D call: TRBD1 (6 bases). Germline V lookup: CDR1 SGHRS, CDR2 YFSETQ. The CDR3 runs 15 residues. The V gene lost 3 bases and the J gene lost 0 bases, with 12 bases spanning the gap. CDR3 protein: CASSSGTLMNTEAFF. CDR3 DNA sequence: TGCGCCAGCAGCTCCGGGACACTTATGAACACTGAAGCTTTCTTT.

This clone was seen only once. The chain recombines TRBV30 with TRBJ1-1, with D unclear. Trimming removed 3 bases at V and 0 bases at J, with 11 bases between. The CDR3 totals 14 residues. Germline V gene data show CDR1 as GTSNPN and CDR2 as SVGIG (reference sequence). The CDR3 sequence is CAWSLGGMNTEAFF. Written as DNA, the CDR3 is TGTGCCTGGAGCCTTGGCGGCATGAACACTGAAGCTTTCTTT.

The rearrangement uses TRBV29-1 and TRBJ1-1; D gene ambiguous. CDR1 and CDR2 (germline): SQVTM, ANQGSEA. The length of the CDR3 is 13 residues. Trimming removed 8 bases at V and 4 bases at J, with 17 bases between. The CDR3 protein is CSTEGPGSTEAFF. Written as DNA, the CDR3 is TGCAGCACCGAAGGACCGGGGAGCACTGAAGCTTTCTTT.

V gene TRBV19 combines with J gene TRBJ1-2, with 10 nucleotides matching TRBD1. CDR1 and CDR2 from the germline V gene are LNHDA and SQIVND (reference sequence). The V segment lost 4 bases and the J segment 3 bases; nucleotides outside the gene matches: 2. The CDR3 length is 14 residues. The CDR3 DNA reads TGTGCCAGTAGTACGGACAGGGGGGACTATGGCTACACCTTC. Translating gives CASSTDRGDYGYTF.

The genes are TRBV13 and TRBJ1-1, with TRBD1 as a possible D gene (6 bases). Per the germline V gene, CDR1 is PRHDT and CDR2 is FYEKMQ (reference sequence). The CDR3 is made up of 14 amino acids. The V end was cut by 5 bases, the J end by 4 bases, with 14 bases between. CDR3: CASSAGVLATEAFF. The CDR3 DNA sequence: TGTGCCAGCAGCGCAGGGGTCCTGGCCACTGAAGCTTTCTTT.

This clone was observed many times. The genes are TRBV19 and TRBJ1-6, with a possible D match to TRBD1 (6 bases). CDR3 length equals 15 residues. V was cut by 5 bases and J by 7 bases, with 15 bases left in between. Germline V gene data show CDR1 as LNHDA and CDR2 as SQIVND (reference sequence). The CDR3 protein is CASSSGGRGNSPLHF. DNA of the CDR3: TGTGCCAGTAGTTCCGGGGGGCGAGGAAATTCACCCCTCCACTTT.

The J gene is TRBJ1-2, the V gene TRBV12-3 or TRBV12-4, with no clear D. The CDR3 totals 10 residues. The germline V and J ends were trimmed by 8 bases and 6 bases, with 7 bases remaining between them. DNA of the CDR3: TGTGCCAGCGGAGGGAATGGCTACACCTTC. Its protein is CASGGNGYTF.

The chain joins TRBV20-1 to TRBJ1-2; a possible D gene is TRBD1 (6 bases). CDR1 and CDR2 from the germline V gene are DFQATT and SNEGSKA (reference sequence). The CDR3 covers 11 residues. The V end lost 4 bases, the J end lost 8 bases, and 11 bases lay between the germline ends. The DNA of the CDR3 is TGCAGTGCTATGGGACACCGGGGCTACACCTTC. Its translation is CSAMGHRGYTF.